This TCR beta chain was observed in a study of molecular identifiers for immune sequencing clone quantification. Study as a whole: Naive CD8 RNA (about 19,000 or 110,000 cells) was divided into five aliquots, with four sequenced.

The ends were cut back, 0 bases at V and 6 bases at J, with 3 bases in the middle. Germline-derived CDR1 and CDR2 are SGDLS and YYNGEE. This CDR3 region has 12 residues. Methods described previously were used for bulk TCR libraries, and listed TCR primers were applied. TCRdb passed the PCR reads through MiXCR, listing each CDR3 protein once. The sample contains 7,500 to 10,000 distinct CDR3 sequences, approximately 14% of which appear only once. The naive CD8 libraries originated from between roughly 18,000 and 1,100,000 sorted cells and drew on 10%, 30% or 50% RNA. This clonotype has at least ten counts.

Sequencing was performed on naive CD8+ T cells from blood, with Jurkat cell RNA spiked in. Subset given: FACS-sorted CD8+CD4-CCR7+CD45RA+ naive T cells. The TCR originated in a human donor in good health. Some libraries in this study had Jurkat cell RNA spiked in. This chain connects TRBV9 to TRBJ2-2, with D unresolved. CDR3 sequence: CASSVVAGELFF. In DNA, the CDR3 is TGTGCCAGCAGCGTAGTCGCCGGGGAGCTGTTTTTT.